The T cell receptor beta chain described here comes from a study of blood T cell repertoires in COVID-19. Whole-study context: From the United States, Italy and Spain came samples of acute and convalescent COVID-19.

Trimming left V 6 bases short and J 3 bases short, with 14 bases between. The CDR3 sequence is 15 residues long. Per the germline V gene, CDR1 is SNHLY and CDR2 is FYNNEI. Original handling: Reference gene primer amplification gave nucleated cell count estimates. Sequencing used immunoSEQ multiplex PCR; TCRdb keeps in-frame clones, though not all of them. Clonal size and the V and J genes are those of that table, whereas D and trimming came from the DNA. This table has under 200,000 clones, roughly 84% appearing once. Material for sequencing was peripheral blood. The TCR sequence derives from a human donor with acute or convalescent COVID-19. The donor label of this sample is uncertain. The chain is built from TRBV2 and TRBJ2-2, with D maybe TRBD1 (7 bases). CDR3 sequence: CASRADREDTGELFF. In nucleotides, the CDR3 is TGTGCCAGCAGGGCAGACAGGGAGGACACCGGGGAGCTGTTTTTT.